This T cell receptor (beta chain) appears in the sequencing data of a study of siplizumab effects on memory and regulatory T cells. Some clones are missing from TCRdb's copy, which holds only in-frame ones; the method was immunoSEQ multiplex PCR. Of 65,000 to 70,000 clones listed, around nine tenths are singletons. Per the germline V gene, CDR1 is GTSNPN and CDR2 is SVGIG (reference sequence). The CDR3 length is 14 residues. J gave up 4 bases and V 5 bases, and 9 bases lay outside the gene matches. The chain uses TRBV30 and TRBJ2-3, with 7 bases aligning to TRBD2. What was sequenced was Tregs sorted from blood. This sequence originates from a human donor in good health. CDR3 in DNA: TGTGCCTGGGGCCGACTAGCCGGGGCAGATACGCAGTATTTT. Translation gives CAWGRLAGADTQYF.